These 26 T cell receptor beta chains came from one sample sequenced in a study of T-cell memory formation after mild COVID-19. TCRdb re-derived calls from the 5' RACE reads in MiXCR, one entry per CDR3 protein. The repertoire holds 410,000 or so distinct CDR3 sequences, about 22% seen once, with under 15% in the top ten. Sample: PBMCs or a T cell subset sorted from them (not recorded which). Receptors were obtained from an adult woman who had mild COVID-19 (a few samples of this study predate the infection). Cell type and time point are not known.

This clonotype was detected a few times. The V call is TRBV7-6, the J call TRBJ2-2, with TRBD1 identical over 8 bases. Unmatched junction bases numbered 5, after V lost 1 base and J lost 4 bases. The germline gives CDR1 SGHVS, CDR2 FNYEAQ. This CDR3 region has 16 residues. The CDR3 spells CASSLETDRGTGELFF. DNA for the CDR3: TGTGCCAGCAGCTTAGAGACCGACAGGGGCACCGGGGAGCTGTTTTTT.

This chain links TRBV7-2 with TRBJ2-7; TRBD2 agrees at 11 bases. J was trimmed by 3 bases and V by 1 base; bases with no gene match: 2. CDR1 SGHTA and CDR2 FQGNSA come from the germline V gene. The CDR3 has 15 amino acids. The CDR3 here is CASSLVLAGDYEQYF. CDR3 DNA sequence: TGTGCCAGCAGCTTAGTACTAGCGGGAGACTACGAGCAGTACTTC. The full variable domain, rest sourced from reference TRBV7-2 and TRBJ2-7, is GAGVSQSPSNKVTEKGKDVELRCDPISGHTALYWYRQSLGQGLEFLIYFQGNSAPDKSGLPSDRFSAERTGGSVSTLTIQRTQQEDSAVYLCASSLVLAGDYEQYFGPGTRLTVT.

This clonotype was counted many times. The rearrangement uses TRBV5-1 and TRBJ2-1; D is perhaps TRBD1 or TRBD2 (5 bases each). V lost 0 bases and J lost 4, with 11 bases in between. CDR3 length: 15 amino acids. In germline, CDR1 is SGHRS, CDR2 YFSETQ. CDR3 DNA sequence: TGCGCCAGCAGCTTGGCGGGGACGGTGTACAATGAGCAGTTCTTC. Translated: CASSLAGTVYNEQFF.

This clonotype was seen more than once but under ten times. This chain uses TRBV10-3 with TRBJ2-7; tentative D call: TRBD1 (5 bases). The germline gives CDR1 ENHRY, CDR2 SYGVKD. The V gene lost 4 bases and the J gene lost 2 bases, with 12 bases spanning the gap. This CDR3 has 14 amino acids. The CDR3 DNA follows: TGTGCCATCAGTGGAAGGACACTTGCCTACGAGCAGTACTTC. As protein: CAISGRTLAYEQYF.

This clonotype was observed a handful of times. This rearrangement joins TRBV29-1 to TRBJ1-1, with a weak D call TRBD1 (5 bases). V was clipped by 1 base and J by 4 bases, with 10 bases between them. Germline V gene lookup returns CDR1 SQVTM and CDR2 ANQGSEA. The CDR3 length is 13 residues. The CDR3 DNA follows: TGCAGCGTTGAAGGACAGCCTTTCACTGAAGCTTTCTTT. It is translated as CSVEGQPFTEAFF.

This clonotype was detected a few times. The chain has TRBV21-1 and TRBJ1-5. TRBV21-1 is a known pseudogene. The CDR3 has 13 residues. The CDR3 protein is CASSFPTVQPQHF. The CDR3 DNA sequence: TGTGCCAGCAGCTTTCCCACGGTTCAGCCCCAGCATTTT.

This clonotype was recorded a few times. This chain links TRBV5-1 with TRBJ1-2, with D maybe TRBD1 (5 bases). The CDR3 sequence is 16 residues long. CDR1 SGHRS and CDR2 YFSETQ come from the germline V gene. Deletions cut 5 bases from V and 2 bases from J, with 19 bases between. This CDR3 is CASRTWGGGANYGYTF. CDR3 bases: TGCGCCAGCAGGACTTGGGGGGGAGGCGCCAACTATGGCTACACCTTC. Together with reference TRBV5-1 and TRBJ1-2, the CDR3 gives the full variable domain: KAGVTQTPRYLIKTRGQQVTLSCSPISGHRSVSWYQQTPGQGLQFLFEYFSETQRNKGNFPGRFSGRQFSNSRSEMNVSTLELGDSALYLCASRTWGGGANYGYTFGSGTRLTVV.

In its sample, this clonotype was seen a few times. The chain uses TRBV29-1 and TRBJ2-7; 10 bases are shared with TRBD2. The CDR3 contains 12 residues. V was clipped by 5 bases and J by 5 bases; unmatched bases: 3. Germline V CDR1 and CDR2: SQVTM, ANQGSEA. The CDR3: CSVLGLAHEQYF. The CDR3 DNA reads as TGCAGCGTTTTGGGACTAGCGCACGAGCAGTACTTC.

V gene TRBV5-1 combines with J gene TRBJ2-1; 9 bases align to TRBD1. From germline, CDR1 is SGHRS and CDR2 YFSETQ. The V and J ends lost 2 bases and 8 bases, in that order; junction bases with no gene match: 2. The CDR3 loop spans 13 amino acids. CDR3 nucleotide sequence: TGCGCCAGCAGCTTACAGGGGGCTCATGAGCAGTTCTTC. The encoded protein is CASSLQGAHEQFF.

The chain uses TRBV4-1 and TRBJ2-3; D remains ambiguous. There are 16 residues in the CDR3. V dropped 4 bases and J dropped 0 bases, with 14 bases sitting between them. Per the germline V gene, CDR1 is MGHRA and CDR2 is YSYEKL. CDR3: CASSPGIFTSTDTQYF. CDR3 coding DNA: TGCGCCAGCAGCCCCGGCATCTTCACTAGCACAGATACGCAGTATTTT.

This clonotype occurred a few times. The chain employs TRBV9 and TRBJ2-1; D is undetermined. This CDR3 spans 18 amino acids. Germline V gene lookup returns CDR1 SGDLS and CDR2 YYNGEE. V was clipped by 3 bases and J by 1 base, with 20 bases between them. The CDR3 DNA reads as TGTGCCAGCAGCGCAACTGCGCTAGGACCCGTATCCTACAATGAGCAGTTCTTC. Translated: CASSATALGPVSYNEQFF.

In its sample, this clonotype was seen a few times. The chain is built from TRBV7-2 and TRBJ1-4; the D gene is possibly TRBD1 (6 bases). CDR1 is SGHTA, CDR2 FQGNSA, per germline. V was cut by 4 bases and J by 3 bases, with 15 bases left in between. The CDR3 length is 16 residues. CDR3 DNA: TGTGCCAGCAGCTCCCATACAGGGTGGTCTAATGAAAAACTGTTTTTT. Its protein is CASSSHTGWSNEKLFF.

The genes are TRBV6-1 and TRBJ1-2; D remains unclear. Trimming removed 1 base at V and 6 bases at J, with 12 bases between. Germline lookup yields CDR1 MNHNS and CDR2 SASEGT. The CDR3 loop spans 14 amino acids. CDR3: CASSEEPAWNGYTF. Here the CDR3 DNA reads TGTGCCAGCAGTGAAGAACCCGCGTGGAATGGCTACACCTTC.

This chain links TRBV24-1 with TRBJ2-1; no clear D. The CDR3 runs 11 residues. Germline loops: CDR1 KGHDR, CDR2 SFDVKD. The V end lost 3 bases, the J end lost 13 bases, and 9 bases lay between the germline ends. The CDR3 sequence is CATSDLFGQFF. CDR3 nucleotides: TGTGCCACCAGTGATCTGTTCGGACAGTTCTTC.

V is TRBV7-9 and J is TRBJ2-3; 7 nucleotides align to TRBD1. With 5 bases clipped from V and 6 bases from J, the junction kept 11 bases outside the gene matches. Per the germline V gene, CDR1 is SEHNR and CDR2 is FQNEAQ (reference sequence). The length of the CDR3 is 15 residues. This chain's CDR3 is CASSPREGGKDTQYF. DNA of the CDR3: TGTGCCAGCAGCCCGCGTGAAGGGGGCAAGGATACGCAGTATTTT. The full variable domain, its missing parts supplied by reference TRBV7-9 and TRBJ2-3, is DTGVSQNPRHKITKRGQNVTFRCDPISEHNRLYWYRQTLGQGPEFLTYFQNEAQLEKSRLLSDRFSAERPKGSFSTLEIQRTEQGDSAMYLCASSPREGGKDTQYFGPGTRLTVL.

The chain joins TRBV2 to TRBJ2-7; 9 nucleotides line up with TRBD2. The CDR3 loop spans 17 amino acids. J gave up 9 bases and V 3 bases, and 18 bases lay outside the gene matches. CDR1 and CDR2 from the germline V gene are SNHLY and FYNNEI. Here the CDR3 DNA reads TGTGCCAGCAGTGAGGTTGAATTGGTCAGCGGGAGGATCGGGCAGTACTTC. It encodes CASSEVELVSGRIGQYF.

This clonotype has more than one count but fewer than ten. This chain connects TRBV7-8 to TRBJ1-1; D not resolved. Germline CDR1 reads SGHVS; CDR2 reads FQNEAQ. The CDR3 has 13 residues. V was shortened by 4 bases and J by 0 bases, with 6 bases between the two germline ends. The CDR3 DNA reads TGTGCCAGCAGCTCAGAGGTGAACACTGAAGCTTTCTTT. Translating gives CASSSEVNTEAFF.

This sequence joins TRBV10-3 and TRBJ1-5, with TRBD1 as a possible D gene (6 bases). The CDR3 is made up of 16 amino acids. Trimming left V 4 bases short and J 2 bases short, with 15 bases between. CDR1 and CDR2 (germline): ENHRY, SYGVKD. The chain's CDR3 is CAISGPGGAGNQPQHF. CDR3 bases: TGTGCCATCAGTGGCCCGGGGGGGGCTGGCAATCAGCCCCAGCATTTT.

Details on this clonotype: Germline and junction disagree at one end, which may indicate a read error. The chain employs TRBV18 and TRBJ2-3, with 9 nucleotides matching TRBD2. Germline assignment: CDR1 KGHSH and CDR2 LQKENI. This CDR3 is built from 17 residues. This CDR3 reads CASSPPQASGNTDTQYF. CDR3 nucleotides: TGTGCCAGCTCCCCACCCCAGGCTAGCGGGAACACAGATACGCAGTATTTT.

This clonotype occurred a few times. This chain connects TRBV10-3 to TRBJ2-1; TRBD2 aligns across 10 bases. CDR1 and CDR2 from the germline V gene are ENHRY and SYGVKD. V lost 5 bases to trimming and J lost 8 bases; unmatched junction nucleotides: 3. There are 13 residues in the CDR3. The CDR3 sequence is CAISLAGAHEQFF. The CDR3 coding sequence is TGTGCCATCAGTCTAGCGGGAGCACATGAGCAGTTCTTC.

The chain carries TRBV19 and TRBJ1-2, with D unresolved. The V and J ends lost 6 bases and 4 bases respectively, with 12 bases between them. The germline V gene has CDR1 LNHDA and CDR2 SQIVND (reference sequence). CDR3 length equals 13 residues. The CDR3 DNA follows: TGTGCCAGTAGAAATTTGGGGATCTATGGCTACACCTTC. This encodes CASRNLGIYGYTF.

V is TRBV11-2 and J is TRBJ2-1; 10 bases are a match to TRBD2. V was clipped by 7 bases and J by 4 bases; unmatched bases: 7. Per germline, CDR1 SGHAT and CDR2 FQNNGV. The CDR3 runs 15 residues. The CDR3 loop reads CASIPGTSEYNEQFF. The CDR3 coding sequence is TGTGCCAGCATCCCAGGGACTAGCGAGTACAATGAGCAGTTCTTC.

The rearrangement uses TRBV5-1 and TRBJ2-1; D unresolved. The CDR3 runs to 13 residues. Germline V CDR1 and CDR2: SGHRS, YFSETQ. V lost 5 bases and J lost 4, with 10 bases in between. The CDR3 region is CASRIIGYNEQFF. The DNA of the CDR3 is TGCGCCAGCAGAATTATCGGTTACAATGAGCAGTTCTTC.

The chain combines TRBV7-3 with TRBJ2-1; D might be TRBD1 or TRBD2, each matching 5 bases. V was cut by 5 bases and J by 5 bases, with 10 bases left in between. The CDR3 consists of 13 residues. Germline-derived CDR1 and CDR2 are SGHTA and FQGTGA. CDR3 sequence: CASSQGPNNEQFF. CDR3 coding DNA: TGTGCCAGCAGCCAGGGACCAAACAATGAGCAGTTCTTC.

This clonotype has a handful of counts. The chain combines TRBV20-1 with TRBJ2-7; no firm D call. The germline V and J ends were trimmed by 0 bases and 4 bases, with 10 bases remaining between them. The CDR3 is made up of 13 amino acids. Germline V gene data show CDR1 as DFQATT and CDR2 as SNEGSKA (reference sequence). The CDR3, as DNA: TGCAGTGCTAGAGAGTCCCTCGGTTACGAGCAGTACTTC. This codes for CSARESLGYEQYF.

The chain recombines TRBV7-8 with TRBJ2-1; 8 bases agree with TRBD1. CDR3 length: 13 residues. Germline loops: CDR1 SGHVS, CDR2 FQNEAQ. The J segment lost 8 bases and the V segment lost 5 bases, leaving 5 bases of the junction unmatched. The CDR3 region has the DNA TGTGCCAGCAGCCATCGGACAGGGCATGAGCAGTTCTTC. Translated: CASSHRTGHEQFF. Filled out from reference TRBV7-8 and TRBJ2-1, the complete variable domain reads GAGVSQSPRYKVAKRGQDVALRCDPISGHVSLFWYQQALGQGPEFLTYFQNEAQLDKSGLPSDRFFAERPEGSVSTLKIQRTQQEDSAVYLCASSHRTGHEQFFGPGTRLTVL.